This T cell receptor beta chain was recorded in a study of shared clonotypes between healthy human individuals. Study-level findings and limits: When compared with the clonotypes that were shared by all four sorted-subset donors, the non-shared clonotypes turned out to have lower generation probabilities. It was observed that roughly 5.4% of naive CD4 clonotypes were shared across a handful of donors. Naive subsets tended to show greater estimated richness than memory subsets.

Worth noting for this clone: Its antigen is not identified.

Naive CD4+ cells were CD45RA-selected; the remaining cells were memory. Clones were sequenced by immunoSEQ multiplex PCR, and TCRdb holds only the in-frame ones, with some missing. The data contain roughly 2.6 million clones, around 90% of them singletons. Trimming took off 3 bases at V and 0 bases at J, with 6 bases between the two ends. Germline CDR1 is LNHDA and CDR2 is SQIVND (reference sequence). This CDR3 comprises 15 residues. This receptor was identified in a man aged 18 to 30 in good health. The rearrangement uses TRBV19 and TRBJ2-6; unclear D gene. Specimen: naive CD4+ T cells sorted from blood. Subset described: CD45RA+ positively selected. CDR3 nucleotide sequence: TGTGCCAGTAGTATTATCAGCTCTGGGGCCAACGTCCTGACTTTC. Encoded protein: CASSIISSGANVLTF.